What follows are 17 T cell receptor beta chains derived from one specimen sequenced in a study of cytomegalovirus exposure and HLA in healthy donors. A multiplex PCR was run with 60 Vbeta primers and 13 Jbeta primers. Clones were sequenced by immunoSEQ multiplex PCR, and TCRdb holds only the in-frame ones, with some missing. The sample has fewer than 350,000 clones, approximately 90% seen once. Sample: PBMCs. Every receptor here comes from a woman between 18 and 29 years old in good health and CMV-seronegative.

V gene TRBV13 combines with J gene TRBJ2-7; D might be TRBD2 (6 bases). The CDR3 extends over 15 amino acids. V was cut by 5 bases and J by 5 bases, with 19 bases left in between. CDR1 and CDR2 (germline): PRHDT, FYEKMQ (reference sequence). In nucleotides, the CDR3 is TGTGCCAGCAGCCAACCCCGGGGAGGTTTCGACGAGCAGTACTTC. Translated: CASSQPRGGFDEQYF. Full variable domain (missing parts from reference TRBV13 and TRBJ2-7): AAGVIQSPRHLIKEKRETATLKCYPIPRHDTVYWYQQGPGQDPQFLISFYEKMQSDKGSIPDRFSAQQFSDYHSELNMSSLELGDSALYFCASSQPRGGFDEQYFGPGTRLTVT.

This clone was observed once. The chain joins TRBV19 to TRBJ1-2; unclear D gene. Per the germline V gene, CDR1 is LNHDA and CDR2 is SQIVND (reference sequence). The CDR3 runs to 10 residues. Trimming cost V 5 bases and J 12 bases, with 10 bases left between them. CDR3 nucleotide sequence: TGTGCCAGTAGTTCCGGGATTCACACCTTC. Its translation: CASSSGIHTF. Together with reference TRBV19 and TRBJ1-2, the CDR3 gives the full variable domain: DGGITQSPKYLFRKEGQNVTLSCEQNLNHDAMYWYRQDPGQGLRLIYYSQIVNDFQKGDIAEGYSVSREKKESFPLTVTSAQKNPTAFYLCASSSGIHTFGSGTRLTVV.

This rearrangement joins TRBV18 to TRBJ1-2; TRBD1 agrees at 8 bases. The CDR3 totals 17 residues. Germline V gene data show CDR1 as KGHSH and CDR2 as LQKENI. Germline trimming cut 3 bases from V and 4 bases from J; bases unmatched to any gene: 13. The CDR3 bases are TGTGCCAGCTCACCTAACGGACAGGGCCTTAGTGGCTATGGCTACACCTTC. It codes for CASSPNGQGLSGYGYTF.

In this sample, this clone turned up a few times. The chain employs TRBV4-1 and TRBJ2-5; TRBD2 agrees at 8 bases. CDR3 length equals 13 residues. V dropped 8 bases and J dropped 4; count of bases not matched to a gene: 6. The germline CDR1 and CDR2 sequences are MGHRA and YSYEKL. CDR3 sequence (DNA): TGCGCCAGCCGGGGGGGCCTAAGAGAGACCCAGTACTTC. Its translation: CASRGGLRETQYF.

The CDR3 loop is CASSYGGGEQYF. The CDR3 DNA is TGTGCCAGCAGCTACGGCGGGGGCGAGCAGTACTTC. V usage is TRBV5-4 and J usage is TRBJ2-7; 7 bases are shared with TRBD2. The junction had 3 bases not matched to a gene; V was cut back by 3 bases and J by 6 bases. The CDR3 has 12 amino acids. Germline values: CDR1 SGHNT, CDR2 YYREEE (reference sequence).

The chain uses TRBV6-5 and TRBJ2-2; D is ambiguous. The CDR3 consists of 13 residues. CDR1 and CDR2 (germline): MNHEY, SVGAGI. Trimming pared 7 bases from V and 6 bases from J, leaving 12 bases between. CDR3 residues: CASTPVAPGELFF. The CDR3, as DNA: TGTGCCAGCACCCCTGTGGCCCCCGGGGAGCTGTTTTTT.

V gene TRBV4-2 combines with J gene TRBJ2-7; a weak D match, TRBD2 (6 bases). Per germline, CDR1 LGHNA and CDR2 YNFKEQ. Trimming removed 2 bases from V and 2 bases from J, with 13 bases in between. The CDR3 loop spans 15 amino acids. For the CDR3, the DNA is TGTGCCAGCAGCCAAAAGGCGGGAACAACCTACGAGCAGTACTTC. It yields the protein CASSQKAGTTYEQYF.

The chain has TRBV2 and TRBJ2-1; TRBD2 matches at 13 bases. The CDR3 length is 15 residues. CDR1 is SNHLY and CDR2 is FYNNEI in the germline V gene. V lost 4 bases and J lost 5; bases outside the gene matches: 2. As DNA, the CDR3 is TGTGCCAGCAGTGCGACTAGCGGGGGGAACAATGAGCAGTTCTTC. This translates into CASSATSGGNNEQFF.

To note about this clone: This sample includes further DNA sequences coding for the same CDR3. V is TRBV5-1 and J is TRBJ1-3; D is ambiguous. Germline V gene data show CDR1 as SGHRS and CDR2 as YFSETQ. The CDR3 is 14 residues long. The germline V and J ends were trimmed by 1 base and 0 bases, with 5 bases remaining between them. CDR3 nucleotide sequence: TGCGCCAGCAGCTTGTCAGACTCTGGAAACACCATATATTTT. Its translation: CASSLSDSGNTIYF.

This sequence joins TRBV7-8 and TRBJ2-5; 9 bases match TRBD1. Per the germline V gene, CDR1 is SGHVS and CDR2 is FQNEAQ. The CDR3 totals 14 residues. The trim removed 3 bases at V and 5 bases at J, leaving 4 bases unmatched. CDR3 region: CASSFLQGAETQYF. Written as DNA, the CDR3 is TGTGCCAGCAGCTTCTTACAGGGGGCGGAGACCCAGTACTTC.

The CDR3 coding sequence is TGTGCCAGCAGCTTTCAGGGTCGCGACAATGAGCAGTTCTTC. It codes for CASSFQGRDNEQFF. V is TRBV11-2 and J is TRBJ2-1, with D maybe TRBD1 (5 bases). The CDR3 is made up of 14 amino acids. Between the trimmed V and J ends, which lost 3 bases and 5 bases, there was a span of 11 bases. CDR1 is SGHAT and CDR2 is FQNNGV in the germline V gene. The complete variable domain, with remaining parts taken from reference TRBV11-2 and TRBJ2-1, reads EAGVAQSPRYKIIEKRQSVAFWCNPISGHATLYWYQQILGQGPKLLIQFQNNGVVDDSQLPKDRFSAERLKGVDSTLKIQPAKLEDSAVYLCASSFQGRDNEQFFGPGTRLTVL.

Comments on this clone: One junction end does not reproduce the germline sequence, and a read error may be involved. Other DNA sequences in this specimen translate into the identical CDR3. The J gene is TRBJ1-1, the V gene TRBV18; tentatively, D is TRBD1 (6 bases). The V gene's germline CDR1 is KGHSH and CDR2 LQKENI. This CDR3 is 14 amino acids long. The CDR3: CASSPPTGNTEAFF. Written as DNA, the CDR3 is TGTGCCAGCTCGCCACCGACAGGGAACACTGAAGCTTTCTTT.

CDR3 in DNA: TGTGCCAGTAGTTCTGGACAGGGAGGACAGCCCCAGCATTTT. Translation: CASSSGQGGQPQHF. This chain joins TRBV19 and TRBJ1-5, with 8 bases matching TRBD1. The CDR3 runs to 14 residues. Trimming took 5 bases from V and 7 from J; bases not matched to a gene: 7. CDR1 is LNHDA, CDR2 SQIVND, per germline (reference sequence).

In its sample, this clone was seen once. The genes are TRBV12-5 and TRBJ1-3, with D perhaps matching TRBD1 (5 bases). V was shortened by 2 bases and J by 3 bases, with 20 bases between the two germline ends. The CDR3 totals 18 residues. Germline V gene data show CDR1 as LGHNT and CDR2 as FRNRAP. The CDR3 loop reads CASGLFLPGGRGGNTIYF. Written as DNA, the CDR3 is TGTGCTAGTGGTTTGTTCCTCCCAGGCGGGAGGGGTGGAAACACCATATATTTT.

The V gene is TRBV6-6, the J gene TRBJ2-3; the D gene is possibly TRBD2 (5 bases). V was pared by 10 bases and J by 9 bases, with 11 bases between. The CDR3 sequence is 10 residues long. Germline assignment: CDR1 MNHNY and CDR2 SVGAGI (reference sequence). CDR3 loop: CATLSGTQYF. In DNA, the CDR3 is TGTGCCACTCTATCGGGGACGCAGTATTTT.

V gene TRBV4-1 combines with J gene TRBJ1-2; TRBD1 aligns across 7 bases. CDR1 is MGHRA and CDR2 is YSYEKL in the germline V gene. V lost 1 base and J lost 4; bases outside the gene matches: 6. CDR3 length: 15 amino acids. CDR3 DNA sequence: TGCGCCAGCAGCCAAGTATCCGGACAGGCCTATGGCTACACCTTC. Translating gives CASSQVSGQAYGYTF.

The chain couples TRBV29-1 to TRBJ1-2; no definite D call. The V end was cut by 6 bases, the J end by 6 bases, with 14 bases between. The CDR3 consists of 12 residues. CDR1 is SQVTM, CDR2 ANQGSEA, per germline. DNA for the CDR3: TGCAGCGTAGAGACACAAAACCATGGCTACACCTTC. This gives the protein CSVETQNHGYTF.